One and the same sample provided the 20 T cell receptor beta chains below, sequenced in a study of beta chain features in type 1 diabetes. The antigens of these receptors remain unknown. Study-wide findings and caveats: All four CD4+ subsets of Type 1 diabetes patients contained TCRB CDR3s that were moderately but significantly shorter.

Of the isolated RNA, all was reverse transcribed, and so the sequenced material was expressed TCRB transcripts. Repertoires were generated with immunoSEQ multiplex PCR, while TCRdb's copy carries only in-frame clones and drops some. The sample holds roughly 140,000 clones, under 13% seen once. Sequencing used central memory CD4+ T cells from blood. These receptors were taken from a man aged 30-40 years with type 1 diabetes.

J is TRBJ2-1 and V is TRBV9, with 11 positions matching TRBD2. CDR1 and CDR2 (germline): SGDLS, YYNGEE. The junction had 7 bases not matched to a gene; V was cut back by 1 base and J by 4 bases. This CDR3 comprises 17 residues. Written as DNA, the CDR3 is TGTGCCAGCAGCGTAACGACCGGGACTAGCGGTTACAATGAGCAGTTCTTC. Translating gives CASSVTTGTSGYNEQFF.

This clone was observed a few times. The chain joins TRBV30 to TRBJ2-3, with a weak D call TRBD1 (5 bases). The CDR3 runs to 14 residues. The V gene lost 3 bases and the J gene lost 2 bases, with 12 bases spanning the gap. Germline CDR1 and CDR2: GTSNPN and SVGIG (reference sequence). CDR3 coding DNA: TGTGCCTGGAGGAGCACAGGCTACACAGATACGCAGTATTTT. Amino acids: CAWRSTGYTDTQYF. Full variable domain (rest looked up from reference TRBV30 and TRBJ2-3): SQTIHQWPATLVQPVGSPLSLECTVEGTSNPNLYWYRQAAGRGLQLLFYSVGIGQISSEVPQNLSASRPQDRQFILSSKKLLLSDSGFYLCAWRSTGYTDTQYFGPGTRLTVL.

This clone showed up just a few times. J is TRBJ2-7 and V is TRBV28; TRBD2 agrees at 8 bases. Trimming removed 3 bases from V and 2 bases from J; junction bases left unmatched: 6. Germline V CDR1 and CDR2: MDHEN, SYDVKM. This CDR3 is 15 amino acids long. DNA for the CDR3: TGTGCCAGCAGTTTTGTGGCGCGGGGGGCCTACGAGCAGTACTTC. Encoded protein: CASSFVARGAYEQYF.

The CDR3 region is CASSLQGRGLQAQYF. The CDR3, as DNA: TGTGCCAGCAGCTTACAGGGCAGGGGGTTGCAGGCCCAGTACTTC. The chain has TRBV7-6 and TRBJ2-5, with 7 bases lining up with TRBD1. The CDR3 spans 15 residues. V was pared by 2 bases and J by 9 bases, with 12 bases of the junction left unmatched. Germline CDR1 reads SGHVS; CDR2 reads FNYEAQ.

This clone was picked up a small number of times. The V and J genes are TRBV28 and TRBJ2-7; TRBD2 aligns across 10 bases. The CDR3 is made up of 14 amino acids. With 6 bases clipped from V and 3 bases from J, the junction kept 5 bases outside the gene matches. CDR1 and CDR2 (germline): MDHEN, SYDVKM. This CDR3 is CASSVSSGSYEQYF. The CDR3 DNA is TGTGCCAGCAGCGTCTCTAGCGGGAGCTACGAGCAGTACTTC.

This clone was detected a few times. The chain carries TRBV27 and TRBJ2-1; 7 bases map to TRBD1. J gave up 4 bases and V 3 bases, and 6 bases lay outside the gene matches. Germline V gives CDR1 MNHEY, CDR2 SMNVEV (reference sequence). The CDR3 spans 15 residues. The CDR3 reads CASSFLTGAYNEQFF. CDR3 nucleotide sequence: TGTGCCAGCAGTTTTCTAACAGGGGCTTACAATGAGCAGTTCTTC.

This sequence joins TRBV29-1 and TRBJ2-7; 13 bases are a match to TRBD2. The CDR3 extends over 15 amino acids. The germline CDR1 and CDR2 sequences are SQVTM and ANQGSEA. V shed 7 bases and J 0 bases; nucleotides not matched to a gene: 6. CDR3 coding DNA: TGCAGCGCGGCCGGGACTAGCGGGACCTCCTACGAGCAGTACTTC. This gives the protein CSAAGTSGTSYEQYF.

The V gene is TRBV9, the J gene TRBJ2-2; no reliable D call. In germline, CDR1 is SGDLS, CDR2 YYNGEE. The ends were cut back, 4 bases at V and 1 base at J, with 8 bases in the middle. The CDR3 runs 14 residues. CDR3 amino acids: CASSLTGNTGELFF. CDR3 bases: TGTGCCAGCAGCCTGACGGGGAACACCGGGGAGCTGTTTTTT.

J is TRBJ2-1 and V is TRBV19; 8 bases align to TRBD2. Germline CDR1 and CDR2: LNHDA and SQIVND (reference sequence). V shed 8 bases and J 8 bases; nucleotides not matched to a gene: 11. This CDR3 region has 14 residues. The CDR3 sequence is CASGAAGGLYEQFF. CDR3 DNA: TGTGCCAGTGGAGCGGCGGGAGGCCTCTATGAGCAGTTCTTC.

This chain links TRBV7-8 with TRBJ2-7; 13 bases line up with TRBD2. V lost 4 bases to trimming and J lost 2 bases; unmatched junction nucleotides: 8. The CDR3 is 17 amino acids. CDR1 SGHVS and CDR2 FQNEAQ come from the germline V gene. The CDR3 region is CASSSGLAGSIPYEQYF. CDR3 bases: TGTGCCAGCAGCTCGGGACTAGCGGGATCTATCCCCTACGAGCAGTACTTC.

This clone was found a few times. V and J are TRBV18 and TRBJ1-1, with a weak D call TRBD1 (6 bases). This CDR3 is built from 15 residues. Trimming removed 5 bases from V and 5 bases from J, with 18 bases in between. Germline V gene data show CDR1 as KGHSH and CDR2 as LQKENI. CDR3 loop: CASSTYQGTGTEAFF. The CDR3 region has the DNA TGTGCCAGCTCAACATATCAGGGGACGGGAACTGAAGCTTTCTTT.

This clone has just a few counts. This chain links TRBV25-1 with TRBJ2-2; 11 bases are a match to TRBD1. This CDR3 is built from 17 residues. Germline V CDR1 and CDR2: MGHDK, SYGVNS. Unmatched junction bases numbered 6, after V lost 3 bases and J lost 3 bases. CDR3 in amino acids: CASSDFGQGAHTGELFF. In DNA form, the CDR3 reads TGTGCCAGCAGTGACTTCGGACAGGGGGCGCACACCGGGGAGCTGTTTTTT.

The table lists this clone with a few counts. The chain couples TRBV14 to TRBJ2-1; tentative D call: TRBD2 (5 bases). Trimming took 1 base from V and 2 from J, leaving 9 bases between them. This CDR3 region has 15 residues. Germline V gene lookup returns CDR1 SGHDN and CDR2 FVKESK. The CDR3 sequence: CASSQATGTYNEQFF. DNA of the CDR3: TGTGCCAGCAGCCAAGCAACCGGGACCTACAATGAGCAGTTCTTC.

In this sample, this clone turned up a few times. J is TRBJ2-3 and V is TRBV13, with 7 bases fitting TRBD2. Germline-derived CDR1 and CDR2 are PRHDT and FYEKMQ (reference sequence). With 4 bases clipped from V and 4 bases from J, the junction kept 2 bases outside the gene matches. The CDR3 is made up of 13 amino acids. CDR3 DNA: TGTGCCAGCAGCTACCGGGGGGCAGATACGCAGTATTTT. Encoded protein: CASSYRGADTQYF.

Written as DNA, the CDR3 is TGTGCCACCAGCAGAGACCTCTCCTACGAGCAGTACTTC. Amino acid sequence: CATSRDLSYEQYF. The genes are TRBV15 and TRBJ2-7, with D unclear. The CDR3 consists of 13 residues. Deletions cut 0 bases from V and 0 bases from J, with 3 bases between. The germline CDR1 and CDR2 sequences are LNHNV and YYDKDF (reference sequence).

This clone was observed a handful of times. The CDR3 coding sequence is TGCGCCAGCAGCCAAGATGGACAGGGTATTAACTATGGCTACACCTTC. Its protein is CASSQDGQGINYGYTF. The chain combines TRBV4-3 with TRBJ1-2, with 8 bases that match TRBD1. Losses at the gene ends were 0 bases for V and 1 base for J; bases not matched to a gene: 4. The germline V gene has CDR1 LGHNA and CDR2 YSLEER. The CDR3 loop spans 16 amino acids.

The genes are TRBV5-6 and TRBJ2-5, with unresolved D. The V end was cut by 3 bases, the J end by 4 bases, with 13 bases between. The V gene's germline CDR1 is SGHDT and CDR2 YYEEEE. The CDR3 runs 14 residues. CDR3 nucleotide sequence: TGTGCCAGCAGCTCCCCCAGACACGGAGAGACCCAGTACTTC. This codes for CASSSPRHGETQYF.

With respect to this clone: Other nucleotide sequences in the sample specify the same CDR3. This chain uses TRBV7-2 with TRBJ2-7; 8 nucleotides align to TRBD2. Unmatched junction bases numbered 10, after V lost 8 bases and J lost 4 bases. The CDR3 has 14 residues. The V gene's germline CDR1 is SGHTA and CDR2 FQGNSA. The CDR3 loop is CASSLGGRQYEQYF. Here the CDR3 DNA reads TGTGCCAGCTCCCTGGGCGGGAGGCAATACGAGCAGTACTTC.

This clone was counted only a few times. V gene TRBV19 combines with J gene TRBJ1-5; D is uncertain. Between the trimmed V and J ends, which lost 6 bases and 2 bases, there was a span of 11 bases. The CDR3 covers 14 residues. Germline CDR1 and CDR2: LNHDA and SQIVND (reference sequence). The CDR3 here is CASSGSIGNQPQHF. As DNA, the CDR3 is TGTGCCAGTAGCGGGAGTATTGGCAATCAGCCCCAGCATTTT.

This clone was recorded a few times. The chain is built from TRBV30 and TRBJ2-3; no clear D. Trimming removed 4 bases at V and 0 bases at J, with 8 bases between. CDR3 length: 13 amino acids. CDR1 GTSNPN and CDR2 SVGIG come from the germline V gene (reference sequence). CDR3 nucleotides: TGTGCCTGGACAGGCGCAAGCACAGATACGCAGTATTTT. Translated: CAWTGASTDTQYF.